One sample yielded the 30 T cell receptor beta chains listed below, sequenced in a study of beta chain features in type 1 diabetes. TCRB transcripts that were expressed got sequenced, as all of the isolated RNA had been reverse transcribed. Sequencing was performed with immunoSEQ multiplex PCR; in TCRdb, only in-frame clones are kept and a portion is missing. The sample records 250,000 to 400,000 clones, around 15% being singletons. Specimen: central memory CD4+ T cells from blood. These receptors came from a man aged 25 to 40 in good health.

This clone turned up a few times. The chain links TRBV7-9 to TRBJ2-5; D perhaps matches TRBD2 (7 bases). The CDR3 has 12 amino acids. Germline assignment: CDR1 SEHNR and CDR2 FQNEAQ (reference sequence). V was trimmed by 1 base and J by 9 bases, leaving 9 bases between them. The CDR3 reads CASSLDGGPQYF. The CDR3 region has the DNA TGTGCCAGCAGCTTAGACGGGGGGCCCCAGTACTTC.

With regard to this clone: At one boundary the junction diverges from the germline segment, which might be a read error. V usage is TRBV5-1 and J usage is TRBJ2-3, with 8 bases identical to TRBD1. The CDR3 runs 15 residues. From germline, CDR1 is SGHRS and CDR2 YFSETQ. In DNA form, the CDR3 reads TGCGCCAGCAGCTTGGGCAGGGGGCGCACAGATGCGCAGTATTTT. This codes for CASSLGRGRTDAQYF.

This clone was detected a few times. This chain links TRBV10-3 with TRBJ2-1, with D maybe TRBD2 (5 bases). The CDR3 has 11 residues. Germline loops: CDR1 ENHRY, CDR2 SYGVKD. V was shortened by 2 bases and J by 12 bases, with 8 bases between the two germline ends. The CDR3 nucleotides are TGTGCCATCAGTGAGCCCGGGGTGCAGTTCTTC. It yields the protein CAISEPGVQFF.

This clone appeared a few times. The chain recombines TRBV4-1 with TRBJ2-6; D gene uncertain. The CDR3 is 15 amino acids. The V end lost 2 bases, the J end lost 0 bases, and 5 bases lay between the germline ends. Germline loops: CDR1 MGHRA, CDR2 YSYEKL. The CDR3 nucleotides are TGCGCCAGCAGCCAACACACCTCTGGGGCCAACGTCCTGACTTTC. Translating it yields CASSQHTSGANVLTF.

This chain links TRBV6-5 with TRBJ2-1; D might be TRBD2 (6 bases). The germline V and J ends were trimmed by 7 bases and 9 bases, with 22 bases remaining between them. The length of the CDR3 is 15 residues. Germline values: CDR1 MNHEY, CDR2 SVGAGI. The CDR3, as DNA: TGTGCCAGCATTGGTTTGGGCGGGACCCAGGGTGAGCAGTTCTTC. Protein product: CASIGLGGTQGEQFF.

The CDR3 region is CASSWGGTDTQYF. CDR3 nucleotides: TGTGCCAGCAGCTGGGGGGGCACAGATACGCAGTATTTT. The chain couples TRBV5-6 to TRBJ2-3; possible D gene TRBD2, 6 bases. Germline V CDR1 and CDR2: SGHDT, YYEEEE. With 3 bases removed from V and 1 base from J, the gap between germline ends came to 6 bases. The CDR3 has 13 amino acids.

The chain uses TRBV7-2 and TRBJ1-5; 7 bases map to TRBD1. The CDR3 is made up of 15 amino acids. With 1 base clipped from V and 4 bases from J, the junction kept 4 bases outside the gene matches. Looked up from germline, CDR1 is SGHTA and CDR2 is FQGNSA. CDR3 in amino acids: CASSLVLRGNQPQHF. DNA of the CDR3: TGTGCCAGCAGCTTAGTTCTCAGGGGGAATCAGCCCCAGCATTTT.

This clone was detected a few times. The gene calls are TRBV6-6 and TRBJ2-3; tentatively, D is TRBD2 (5 bases). Trimming pared 4 bases from V and 6 bases from J, leaving 8 bases between. CDR3 length: 12 residues. Germline loops: CDR1 MNHNY, CDR2 SVGAGI (reference sequence). The CDR3 DNA reads as TGTGCCAGCAGTTTACAGCGGGATACGCAGTATTTT. It yields the protein CASSLQRDTQYF.

The chain uses TRBV7-8 and TRBJ2-7; D possibly uses TRBD1 or TRBD2 (5 bases each). The CDR3 consists of 14 residues. Germline V lookup: CDR1 SGHVS, CDR2 FQNEAQ. The ends were cut back, 5 bases at V and 2 bases at J, with 13 bases in the middle. The CDR3 coding sequence is TGTGCCAGCAGCCCAAGTGGGACCGCCTACGAGCAGTACGTC. This sequence encodes CASSPSGTAYEQYV.

This clone was found a few times. At the DNA level, this CDR3 is encoded by other sequences in the same sample as well. The V and J genes are TRBV11-2 and TRBJ1-2, with D tentatively TRBD1 (5 bases). Trimming took 1 base from V and 4 from J, leaving 7 bases between them. Germline CDR1 and CDR2: SGHAT and FQNNGV. This CDR3 contains 13 residues. CDR3 in amino acids: CASSLGRGYGYTF. The CDR3 DNA follows: TGTGCCAGCAGCTTAGGAAGGGGCTATGGCTACACCTTC.

In its sample, this clone was seen a few times. The chain combines TRBV6-5 with TRBJ1-3, with D perhaps TRBD1 (6 bases). V lost 5 bases and J 2 bases, leaving 10 bases between the germline ends. The CDR3 runs 14 residues. From germline, CDR1 is MNHEY and CDR2 SVGAGI. The chain's CDR3 is CASSIGQPGNTIYF. Written as DNA, the CDR3 is TGTGCCAGCAGTATAGGACAGCCTGGAAACACCATATATTTT.

The V call is TRBV6-4, the J call TRBJ1-3; D is unresolved. CDR3 length: 15 amino acids. V lost 10 bases and J lost 0, with 16 bases in between. Germline lookup yields CDR1 MRHNA and CDR2 SNTAGT. The CDR3 loop is CANFLDPDSGNTIYF. CDR3 nucleotides: TGTGCCAACTTCCTCGATCCCGACTCTGGAAACACCATATATTTT.

This clone was found a few times. The chain couples TRBV2 to TRBJ1-2, with 7 bases matching TRBD1. Germline V gives CDR1 SNHLY, CDR2 FYNNEI. The CDR3 is made up of 16 amino acids. With 2 bases clipped from V and 5 bases from J, the junction kept 11 bases outside the gene matches. CDR3 residues: CASSESRGGTAYGYTF. In DNA form, the CDR3 reads TGTGCCAGCAGTGAATCTCGAGGGGGGACAGCATATGGCTACACCTTC.

This clone occurred many times. The V and J genes are TRBV27 and TRBJ1-1; 8 bases are shared with TRBD1. The CDR3 is made up of 14 amino acids. The ends lost 6 bases at V and 1 base at J; junction bases unmatched: 4. Germline-derived CDR1 and CDR2 are MNHEY and SMNVEV (reference sequence). In DNA form, the CDR3 reads TGTGCCAGCAGGGACAGGGCGGCGAACACTGAAGCTTTCTTT. Amino acids: CASRDRAANTEAFF.

This clone occurred a few times. This chain connects TRBV5-6 to TRBJ1-2; D unclear. Trimming left V 2 bases short and J 2 bases short, with 7 bases between. This CDR3 is 13 amino acids long. Germline CDR1 and CDR2: SGHDT and YYEEEE. CDR3 in DNA: TGTGCCAGCAGCTTAACAGAAAACTATGGCTACACCTTC. This encodes CASSLTENYGYTF.

The gene calls are TRBV5-4 and TRBJ2-6; TRBD1 aligns across 7 bases. This CDR3 has 14 amino acids. V lost 4 bases, J lost 8 bases, and 6 bases stayed unmatched. Germline V gene lookup returns CDR1 SGHNT and CDR2 YYREEE (reference sequence). The CDR3 reads CASSQDRASNVLTF. The DNA for the CDR3 is TGTGCCAGCAGCCAAGACAGGGCGTCCAACGTCCTGACTTTC.

CDR3 region: CASSYNTGELFF. In DNA, the CDR3 is TGTGCCAGCAGCTACAACACCGGGGAGCTGTTTTTT. The chain employs TRBV5-4 and TRBJ2-2; no reliable D call. This CDR3 contains 12 residues. Trimming left V 3 bases short and J 2 bases short, with 2 bases between. CDR1 and CDR2 (germline): SGHNT, YYREEE (reference sequence).

The CDR3 DNA follows: TGTGCCACCAGCAGAGACGGGTGGAACAATGAGCAGTTCTTC. Its protein is CATSRDGWNNEQFF. J is TRBJ2-1 and V is TRBV15; unclear D gene. V lost 0 bases and J lost 5, with 8 bases in between. Germline V gives CDR1 LNHNV, CDR2 YYDKDF (reference sequence). The CDR3 spans 14 residues.

V is TRBV19 and J is TRBJ1-6; 7 nucleotides align to TRBD1. The CDR3 runs to 12 residues. Germline CDR1 reads LNHDA; CDR2 reads SQIVND (reference sequence). V was clipped by 6 bases and J by 10 bases; unmatched bases: 3. The CDR3 protein is CASRDRNSPLHF. DNA for the CDR3: TGTGCCAGTAGGGACAGGAACTCACCCCTCCACTTT. Variable domain in full (rest from reference TRBV19 and TRBJ1-6): DGGITQSPKYLFRKEGQNVTLSCEQNLNHDAMYWYRQDPGQGLRLIYYSQIVNDFQKGDIAEGYSVSREKKESFPLTVTSAQKNPTAFYLCASRDRNSPLHFGNGTRLTVT.

A few counts support this clone. The chain employs TRBV2 and TRBJ2-5; 7 bases are shared with TRBD1. The CDR3 totals 13 residues. Trimming cost V 7 bases and J 13 bases; bases outside gene matches: 15. Germline CDR1 and CDR2: SNHLY and FYNNEI. CDR3 in DNA: TGTGCCAGCACCAGGGACAGTACAGGGGCGGGGTACTTC. Translating it yields CASTRDSTGAGYF.

The V and J genes are TRBV7-2 and TRBJ2-1; D possibly corresponds to TRBD2 (5 bases). This CDR3 comprises 16 residues. Germline loops: CDR1 SGHTA, CDR2 FQGNSA. V lost 7 bases to trimming and J lost 0 bases, with 16 bases between them. Written as DNA, the CDR3 is TGTGCCAGCACTGCCTTAGCGACCGCCTCCTACAATGAGCAGTTCTTC. This codes for CASTALATASYNEQFF.

V is TRBV9 and J is TRBJ2-5; D possibly corresponds to TRBD1 (6 bases). The length of the CDR3 is 14 residues. Germline assignment: CDR1 SGDLS and CDR2 YYNGEE. Trimming shortened V by 2 bases and J by 10 bases, and 18 bases separated the two germline ends. The CDR3 DNA reads as TGTGCCAGCAGCGTCCAGGGGCCCCGTGATGTCCAGTACTTC. It yields the protein CASSVQGPRDVQYF.

The chain uses TRBV7-2 and TRBJ2-3, with 12 bases matching TRBD2. Germline V lookup: CDR1 SGHTA, CDR2 FQGNSA. Trimming took 6 bases from V and 2 from J; bases not matched to a gene: 6. CDR3 length: 16 amino acids. CDR3 DNA sequence: TGTGCCAGCAGGATTACTAGCGGGGGGATCACAGATACGCAGTATTTT. It codes for CASRITSGGITDTQYF. Full variable domain (missing parts from reference TRBV7-2 and TRBJ2-3): GAGVSQSPSNKVTEKGKDVELRCDPISGHTALYWYRQSLGQGLEFLIYFQGNSAPDKSGLPSDRFSAERTGGSVSTLTIQRTQQEDSAVYLCASRITSGGITDTQYFGPGTRLTVL.

This clone came up a few times. V and J are TRBV5-6 and TRBJ2-5; D possibly corresponds to TRBD2 (6 bases). CDR1 SGHDT and CDR2 YYEEEE come from the germline V gene. This CDR3 comprises 14 residues. V was pared by 2 bases and J by 7 bases, with 15 bases between. This CDR3 is CASSFGLSEGTQYF. CDR3 sequence (DNA): TGTGCCAGCAGCTTCGGGCTATCGGAGGGGACCCAGTACTTC. The complete variable domain, with remaining parts taken from reference TRBV5-6 and TRBJ2-5, reads DAGVTQSPTHLIKTRGQQVTLRCSPKSGHDTVSWYQQALGQGPQFIFQYYEEEERQRGNFPDRFSGHQFPNYSSELNVNALLLGDSALYLCASSFGLSEGTQYFGPGTRLLVL.

The J gene is TRBJ2-5, the V gene TRBV5-1; 11 nucleotides agree with TRBD2. V lost 2 bases and J lost 5; bases outside the gene matches: 8. Germline V gives CDR1 SGHRS, CDR2 YFSETQ. This CDR3 has 16 residues. Here the CDR3 DNA reads TGCGCCAGCAGCTTTAGCGGGGGGGCGATGGCGGAGACCCAGTACTTC. Translation: CASSFSGGAMAETQYF.

The chain employs TRBV19 and TRBJ1-4, with D possibly TRBD1 on 5 matching bases. Germline V gene lookup returns CDR1 LNHDA and CDR2 SQIVND (reference sequence). The CDR3 is 15 amino acids. V lost 5 bases and J lost 1, with 11 bases in between. The CDR3 nucleotides read TGTGCCAGTAGTTCCGGGACCGTAACTAATGAAAAACTGTTTTTT. As protein: CASSSGTVTNEKLFF.

The CDR3 DNA is TGTGCCAGCAGACCAGCGATAAACAGGGACGTTGTCTACGAGCAGTACTTC. Amino acids: CASRPAINRDVVYEQYF. The chain uses TRBV27 and TRBJ2-7, with D maybe TRBD1 (6 bases). The germline V gene encodes CDR1 MNHEY and CDR2 SMNVEV (reference sequence). The CDR3 totals 17 residues. Trimming shortened V by 6 bases and J by 3 bases, and 24 bases separated the two germline ends.

This clone was seen more than once but under ten times. CDR3 nucleotides: TGTGCCAGCAGTTTCTCGACGGGAACCGGGGAGCTGTTTTTT. It specifies CASSFSTGTGELFF. The rearrangement joins TRBV27 to TRBJ2-2; the D gene is possibly TRBD2 (5 bases). The CDR3 sequence is 14 residues long. V lost 3 bases to trimming and J lost 5 bases, with 10 bases between them. The germline V gene has CDR1 MNHEY and CDR2 SMNVEV (reference sequence).

This chain uses TRBV5-1 with TRBJ1-3; tentative D call: TRBD1 (6 bases). The CDR3 length is 16 residues. In germline, CDR1 is SGHRS, CDR2 YFSETQ. With 3 bases removed from V and 4 bases from J, the gap between germline ends came to 17 bases. This CDR3 is CASSSSGQSVGNTIYF. The CDR3 DNA reads as TGCGCCAGCAGCTCGTCTGGACAGTCCGTAGGAAACACCATATATTTT.

The chain links TRBV19 to TRBJ1-5; no reliable D call. The V gene lost 4 bases and the J gene lost 0 bases, with 7 bases spanning the gap. Germline lookup yields CDR1 LNHDA and CDR2 SQIVND (reference sequence). The CDR3 length is 14 residues. In DNA, the CDR3 is TGTGCCAGTAGTAGGGGTGATAGCAATCAGCCCCAGCATTTT. Amino acid sequence: CASSRGDSNQPQHF.